This T cell receptor (beta chain) was captured by sequencing in a study of radiotherapy plus CTLA-4 blockade in lung cancer. Method: immunoSEQ multiplex PCR; TCRdb's copy keeps in-frame clones and lacks some. This table holds tens of thousands of clones, roughly 78% found once. This clone was seen only a few times. The CDR3 runs to 14 residues. Germline-derived CDR1 and CDR2 are SGHKS and YYEKEE (reference sequence). V was cut by 0 bases and J by 9 bases, with 13 bases left in between. The starting material was peripheral blood, obtained from a patient treated with radiotherapy plus ipilimumab. The chain uses TRBV5-5 and TRBJ1-5, with D possibly matching TRBD1 (5 bases). The sequence came from a human donor with non-small cell lung cancer who had a complete response to radiotherapy plus ipilimumab. The CDR3 loop is CASSLAGTAGPQHF. Here the CDR3 DNA reads TGTGCCAGCAGCTTGGCAGGGACTGCTGGGCCCCAGCATTTT. The whole variable domain, remainder taken from reference TRBV5-5 and TRBJ1-5, is DAGVTQSPTHLIKTRGQQVTLRCSPISGHKSVSWYQQVLGQGPQFIFQYYEKEERGRGNFPDRFSARQFPNYSSELNVNALLLGDSALYLCASSLAGTAGPQHFGDGTRLSIL.